The subject of this entry is one T cell receptor beta chain. The data derive from a study of blood T cell repertoires in COVID-19. The CDR3 is 12 residues long. Germline V gene lookup returns CDR1 LNHDA and CDR2 SQIVND (reference sequence). Trimming removed 7 bases from V and 4 bases from J, with 7 bases in between. The table came from immunoSEQ multiplex PCR; TCRdb's copy has only in-frame clones and leaves some out. The table lists 70,000 to 90,000 clones, roughly 90% of them singletons, with under 1.5% in the top ten. The rearrangement uses TRBV19 and TRBJ1-4; maybe TRBD1 (6 bases). Material for sequencing was PBMCs or T cells enriched from blood (not recorded which). This clonotype originated in a woman in her fifties or sixties with acute COVID-19. This CDR3 is CASNRVNEKLFF. The CDR3 region has the DNA TGTGCCAGTAACAGGGTTAATGAAAAACTGTTTTTT. Based on the CDR3 plus reference TRBV19 and TRBJ1-4, the full variable domain is DGGITQSPKYLFRKEGQNVTLSCEQNLNHDAMYWYRQDPGQGLRLIYYSQIVNDFQKGDIAEGYSVSREKKESFPLTVTSAQKNPTAFYLCASNRVNEKLFFGSGTQLSVL.